This entry lists 25 T cell receptor beta chains sequenced from one sample in a study of cytomegalovirus exposure and HLA in healthy donors. Assay used: immunoSEQ multiplex PCR; TCRdb lists only in-frame clones, some missing. The sample comprises 190,000 or so clones, approximately 83% of which are singletons, and 2.5% to 3% rests with the top ten. Material: PBMCs. These receptors all stem from a woman aged 18-29 years in good health and CMV-seropositive.

The gene calls are TRBV5-4 and TRBJ2-1; maybe TRBD1 (6 bases). Germline-derived CDR1 and CDR2 are SGHNT and YYREEE (reference sequence). Between the trimmed V and J ends, which lost 4 bases and 15 bases, there was a span of 17 bases. The CDR3 length is 12 residues. In DNA form, the CDR3 reads TGTGCCAGCAGCCCAGGGACACCCTCTTGGTTCTTC. Residues: CASSPGTPSWFF.

The V and J genes are TRBV5-1 and TRBJ2-3; D not resolved. Deletions cut 5 bases from V and 1 base from J, with 5 bases between. The CDR3 is made up of 12 amino acids. Germline V lookup: CDR1 SGHRS, CDR2 YFSETQ. The CDR3 sequence: CASSPGTDTQYF. The CDR3 DNA sequence: TGCGCCAGCAGTCCAGGCACAGATACGCAGTATTTT.

This clone was counted once. A much bigger clone sits one base away, suggesting this may be a read error. V and J are TRBV7-8 and TRBJ1-1; D call uncertain. In germline, CDR1 is SGHVS, CDR2 FQNEAQ. The CDR3 is made up of 11 amino acids. The V gene lost 7 bases and the J gene lost 1 base, with 4 bases spanning the gap. This CDR3 is CASKQNTEAFF. The CDR3 nucleotides read TGTGCCAGCAAACAGAACACTGAAGCTTTCTTT.

This CDR3 reads CASSEWTRGVGETQYF. The CDR3 DNA reads TGTGCCAGCAGTGAATGGACCCGGGGGGTGGGGGAGACCCAGTACTTC. This sequence joins TRBV6-1 and TRBJ2-5, with 7 bases identical to TRBD2. The germline V gene has CDR1 MNHNS and CDR2 SASEGT. V was pared by 2 bases and J by 5 bases, with 11 bases of the junction left unmatched. This CDR3 has 16 amino acids.

This clone was seen more than once but under ten times. This chain links TRBV27 with TRBJ1-4; perhaps TRBD1 as D (5 bases). This CDR3 has 18 residues. Germline V CDR1 and CDR2: MNHEY, SMNVEV (reference sequence). Between the trimmed V and J ends, which lost 1 base and 0 bases, there was a span of 15 bases. The CDR3: CASSLYPRPTATNEKLFF. CDR3 coding DNA: TGTGCCAGCAGTTTATACCCGAGACCGACAGCAACTAATGAAAAACTGTTTTTT. Filled out from reference TRBV27 and TRBJ1-4, the complete variable domain reads EAQVTQNPRYLITVTGKKLTVTCSQNMNHEYMSWYRQDPGLGLRQIYYSMNVEVTDKGDVPEGYKVSRKEKRNFPLILESPSPNQTSLYFCASSLYPRPTATNEKLFFGSGTQLSVL.

The rearrangement uses TRBV2 and TRBJ2-3; 7 nucleotides agree with TRBD1. There are 15 residues in the CDR3. The trim removed 2 bases at V and 2 bases at J, leaving 4 bases unmatched. The V gene's germline CDR1 is SNHLY and CDR2 FYNNEI. The CDR3: CASSEPGQFTDTQYF. In DNA, the CDR3 is TGTGCCAGCAGTGAACCGGGACAGTTCACAGATACGCAGTATTTT.

This clone was observed once. The chain employs TRBV7-7 and TRBJ2-1; TRBD2 agrees at 7 bases. J was trimmed by 10 bases and V by 0 bases; bases with no gene match: 0. Germline V gene data show CDR1 as SSHAT and CDR2 as FNYEAQ (reference sequence). The CDR3 is made up of 12 amino acids. CDR3 sequence reads: CASSLAGGEQFF. DNA for the CDR3: TGTGCCAGCAGCTTAGCGGGGGGGGAGCAGTTCTTC. The full variable domain, in which reference TRBV7-7 and TRBJ2-1 provide the parts outside the CDR3, is GAGVSQSPRYKVTKRGQDVTLRCDPISSHATLYWYQQALGQGPEFLTYFNYEAQPDKSGLPSDRFSAERPEGSISTLTIQRTEQRDSAMYRCASSLAGGEQFFGPGTRLTVL.

This clone was recorded once. The J gene is TRBJ2-1, the V gene TRBV4-1; maybe TRBD2 (5 bases). Trimming removed 0 bases from V and 7 bases from J, with 19 bases in between. Germline CDR1 and CDR2: MGHRA and YSYEKL. The CDR3 is 17 residues long. The DNA of the CDR3 is TGCGCCAGCAGCCAAGAAGGGTACCCTAGGAGGAGTAATGAGCAGTTCTTC. Translation: CASSQEGYPRRSNEQFF.

V and J are TRBV28 and TRBJ2-1; 11 positions agree with TRBD2. V trimming: 3 bases; J trimming: 2 bases; junction bases outside the gene matches: 3. Germline V gene data show CDR1 as MDHEN and CDR2 as SYDVKM. The CDR3 has 16 amino acids. In DNA form, the CDR3 reads TGTGCCAGCAGTTTGGAACTAGCGGGGGCCTACAATGAGCAGTTCTTC. Its protein product is CASSLELAGAYNEQFF. Full variable domain (remainder filled in from reference TRBV28 and TRBJ2-1): DVKVTQSSRYLVKRTGEKVFLECVQDMDHENMFWYRQDPGLGLRLIYFSYDVKMKEKGDIPEGYSVSREKKERFSLILESASTNQTSMYLCASSLELAGAYNEQFFGPGTRLTVL.

The chain uses TRBV5-6 and TRBJ2-6; no clear D gene. Germline loops: CDR1 SGHDT, CDR2 YYEEEE. The length of the CDR3 is 15 residues. The V and J ends lost 1 base and 0 bases respectively, with 5 bases between them. The CDR3 nucleotides read TGTGCCAGCAGCTTGACTATCTCTGGGGCCAACGTCCTGACTTTC. Translated: CASSLTISGANVLTF.

The chain employs TRBV27 and TRBJ1-5, with a weak D call TRBD1 (5 bases). The CDR3 covers 14 residues. Germline CDR1 and CDR2: MNHEY and SMNVEV (reference sequence). CDR3 sequence reads: CASSGRAGNQPQHF. In nucleotides, the CDR3 is TGTGCTTCCTCCGGCAGGGCTGGCAATCAGCCCCAGCATTTT.

This clone is a singleton in its sample. This chain uses TRBV5-6 with TRBJ1-1, with D possibly being TRBD1 (6 bases). The germline V gene encodes CDR1 SGHDT and CDR2 YYEEEE. The length of the CDR3 is 14 residues. Trimming removed 4 bases at V and 7 bases at J, with 17 bases between. The CDR3 region has the DNA TGTGCCAGCAGCCACGGGTCGACAGGCTATGAAGCTTTCTTT. This sequence encodes CASSHGSTGYEAFF.

J is TRBJ1-2 and V is TRBV19; D is perhaps TRBD1 (5 bases). Looked up from germline, CDR1 is LNHDA and CDR2 is SQIVND (reference sequence). V dropped 4 bases and J dropped 3 bases, with 12 bases sitting between them. CDR3 length: 14 amino acids. The CDR3 loop reads CASSTGWGDYGYTF. Written as DNA, the CDR3 is TGTGCCAGTAGTACCGGGTGGGGCGACTATGGCTACACCTTC.

J is TRBJ2-1 and V is TRBV9; 9 bases line up with TRBD1. Germline V gene lookup returns CDR1 SGDLS and CDR2 YYNGEE. This CDR3 is 15 amino acids long. V was clipped by 3 bases and J by 8 bases; unmatched bases: 9. The CDR3 region is CASSAEGQGRHEQFF. The CDR3 DNA sequence: TGTGCCAGCAGCGCGGAGGGACAGGGACGTCATGAGCAGTTCTTC. Filled out from reference TRBV9 and TRBJ2-1, the complete variable domain reads DSGVTQTPKHLITATGQRVTLRCSPRSGDLSVYWYQQSLDQGLQFLIQYYNGEERAKGNILERFSAQQFPDLHSELNLSSLELGDSALYFCASSAEGQGRHEQFFGPGTRLTVL.

This chain connects TRBV2 to TRBJ1-2; 7 bases map to TRBD1. Germline CDR1 and CDR2: SNHLY and FYNNEI. J was trimmed by 6 bases and V by 1 base; bases with no gene match: 2. CDR3 length: 13 residues. The CDR3 region is CASSEVGTDGYTF. DNA for the CDR3: TGTGCCAGCAGTGAAGTGGGGACAGATGGCTACACCTTC.

This sequence joins TRBV6-5 and TRBJ1-1; 8 bases fit TRBD1. This CDR3 spans 15 amino acids. V was pared by 0 bases and J by 4 bases, with 4 bases of the junction left unmatched. The V gene's germline CDR1 is MNHEY and CDR2 SVGAGI. CDR3 protein: CASSYSRTGSTEAFF. DNA of the CDR3: TGTGCCAGCAGTTACTCGAGGACAGGGAGCACTGAAGCTTTCTTT.

The J gene is TRBJ1-1, the V gene TRBV7-8; 9 bases are a match to TRBD1. The germline gives CDR1 SGHVS, CDR2 FQNEAQ. The junction had 8 bases not matched to a gene; V was cut back by 7 bases and J by 5 bases. The CDR3 extends over 14 amino acids. The CDR3 nucleotides are TGTGCCAGCACCCTTACAGGACAGGGGACTGAAGCTTTCTTT. The encoded protein is CASTLTGQGTEAFF.

The genes are TRBV7-3 and TRBJ2-5; TRBD1 might be the D (6 bases). The CDR3 length is 14 residues. Germline V CDR1 and CDR2: SGHTA, FQGTGA. V lost 5 bases and J lost 5, with 15 bases in between. This CDR3 is CASSPDGGRETQYF. The CDR3 nucleotides are TGTGCCAGCAGCCCTGATGGGGGCCGGGAGACCCAGTACTTC.

The chain recombines TRBV7-2 with TRBJ1-1, with D uncertain. Germline values: CDR1 SGHTA, CDR2 FQGNSA. Trimming pared 8 bases from V and 3 bases from J, leaving 19 bases between. The CDR3 length is 15 residues. This CDR3 is CASQFLLFRDTEAFF. In nucleotides, the CDR3 is TGTGCCAGCCAGTTCCTCCTGTTCCGGGACACTGAAGCTTTCTTT.

The gene calls are TRBV29-1 and TRBJ1-2; D is undetermined. The ends were cut back, 6 bases at V and 3 bases at J, with 17 bases in the middle. Germline CDR1 and CDR2: SQVTM and ANQGSEA. This CDR3 is 14 amino acids long. In nucleotides, the CDR3 is TGCAGCGTCGTTTGGGAGTTGGCTTACTATGGCTACACCTTC. Protein product: CSVVWELAYYGYTF.

The genes are TRBV5-5 and TRBJ2-3; 12 bases agree with TRBD2. Germline trimming cut 3 bases from V and 9 bases from J; bases unmatched to any gene: 8. The CDR3 has 15 amino acids. Per germline, CDR1 SGHKS and CDR2 YYEKEE (reference sequence). The CDR3 here is CASSSPSGGAVTQYF. The CDR3, as DNA: TGTGCCAGCAGCTCTCCTAGCGGGGGGGCTGTAACGCAGTATTTT.

The chain links TRBV2 to TRBJ2-7; the D gene is possibly TRBD1 (6 bases). V lost 6 bases and J lost 2, with 17 bases in between. Germline V gene data show CDR1 as SNHLY and CDR2 as FYNNEI. This CDR3 region has 15 residues. CDR3 sequence (DNA): TGTGCCAGCAGCGGAAGGGGGAGTCAGACCTACGAGCAGTACTTC. Translation gives CASSGRGSQTYEQYF.

The chain couples TRBV27 to TRBJ2-6; D might be TRBD2 (7 bases). Germline V gives CDR1 MNHEY, CDR2 SMNVEV (reference sequence). This CDR3 comprises 17 residues. The V end lost 2 bases, the J end lost 0 bases, and 11 bases lay between the germline ends. CDR3 residues: CASSLVRGASGANVLTF. The CDR3 DNA reads TGTGCCAGCAGTTTAGTTCGGGGGGCCTCTGGGGCCAACGTCCTGACTTTC.

This clone has a handful of counts. The gene calls are TRBV6-5 and TRBJ1-1; 8 bases match TRBD1. Germline trimming cut 5 bases from V and 11 bases from J; bases unmatched to any gene: 7. The germline CDR1 and CDR2 sequences are MNHEY and SVGAGI. The CDR3 contains 12 residues. The DNA for the CDR3 is TGTGCCAGCAGTAGTGGGGACAGGCCGGCTTTCTTT. The encoded protein is CASSSGDRPAFF.

The chain recombines TRBV19 with TRBJ2-5; the match to TRBD2 covers 7 bases. This CDR3 has 17 amino acids. Per germline, CDR1 LNHDA and CDR2 SQIVND (reference sequence). Trimming at V came to 4 bases and at J to 2 bases, leaving 13 bases not matched to a gene. The CDR3 region is CASSTDGPGLLQETQYF. DNA of the CDR3: TGTGCCAGTAGTACAGATGGCCCGGGACTACTACAAGAGACCCAGTACTTC.